A selection of T cell receptor beta chains follows, all from one sample in a study of shared clonotypes between healthy human individuals. Only in-frame clones appear in the TCRdb table, and some are missing; sequencing was by immunoSEQ multiplex PCR. This table holds a few million clones, around 95% found once. Sequences were obtained from naive CD4+ T cells sorted from blood. Receptors were obtained from a man aged 18-30 years in good health. CDR3s include the opening cysteine and the closing phenylalanine or tryptophan. D genes are given only for firm matches.

v_gene: TRBV6-5
j_gene: TRBJ2-1
d_gene: TRBD2
CDR3aa: CASSPSSGAYNEQFF

v_gene: TRBV7-2
j_gene: TRBJ2-7
d_gene: TRBD2
CDR3aa: CASSSQGLPLGGQYF

v_gene: TRBV6-5
j_gene: TRBJ2-7
d_gene: .
CDR3aa: CASSYSGTYEQYF

v_gene: TRBV6-6
j_gene: TRBJ2-1
d_gene: TRBD1
CDR3aa: CASSDDRGGYNEQFF

v_gene: TRBV5-1
j_gene: TRBJ1-1
d_gene: .
CDR3aa: CASSLKETAMNTEAFF

v_gene: TRBV18
j_gene: TRBJ2-1
d_gene: .
CDR3aa: CASSPRDNEQFF

v_gene: TRBV18
j_gene: TRBJ1-6
d_gene: .
CDR3aa: CASSPSGSYNSPLHF

v_gene: TRBV7-8
j_gene: TRBJ1-2
d_gene: .
CDR3aa: CASSPTLGAGENGYTF

v_gene: TRBV7-8
j_gene: TRBJ1-4
d_gene: .
CDR3aa: CASSFGTAREKLFF

v_gene: TRBV5-6
j_gene: TRBJ2-1
d_gene: .
CDR3aa: CASSLGPGSYNEQFF

v_gene: TRBV7-9
j_gene: TRBJ2-7
d_gene: .
CDR3aa: CASSLDPGYEQYF

v_gene: TRBV25-1
j_gene: TRBJ1-4
d_gene: TRBD1
CDR3aa: CASSELGTALRGEKLFF

v_gene: TRBV30
j_gene: TRBJ1-1
d_gene: .
CDR3aa: CAWSVTVNTEAFF

v_gene: TRBV4-1
j_gene: TRBJ2-3
d_gene: TRBD2
CDR3aa: CASSQDLSGGRWKPADTQYF

v_gene: TRBV7-9
j_gene: TRBJ2-1
d_gene: .
CDR3aa: CASSLNRADNEQFF

v_gene: TRBV28
j_gene: TRBJ1-4
d_gene: TRBD1
CDR3aa: CASRATGNNEKLFF

v_gene: TRBV4-1
j_gene: TRBJ2-1
d_gene: TRBD2
CDR3aa: CASSQMNGGGSYNEQFF

v_gene: TRBV10-3
j_gene: TRBJ1-1
d_gene: .
CDR3aa: CAISELSGTNTEAFF

v_gene: TRBV7-2
j_gene: TRBJ2-3
d_gene: TRBD2
CDR3aa: CASSLMSSGIITQYF

v_gene: TRBV5-6
j_gene: TRBJ1-2
d_gene: TRBD1
CDR3aa: CASSRDRGYGYTF

v_gene: TRBV11-2
j_gene: TRBJ1-2
d_gene: .
CDR3aa: CASTPGRYGYTF

v_gene: TRBV30
j_gene: TRBJ1-6
d_gene: .
CDR3aa: CAWSIGFGGNSPLHF

v_gene: TRBV7-2
j_gene: TRBJ1-3
d_gene: .
CDR3aa: CASSLGGAKGNTIYF

v_gene: TRBV5-5
j_gene: TRBJ2-7
d_gene: TRBD2
CDR3aa: CASSLLGASGSYEQYF